This is a list of T cell receptor beta chains from one sample in a study of T cell responses to AZD1222 COVID-19 vaccine. Measured with immunoSEQ multiplex PCR; TCRdb has only the in-frame clones, and not every one. This sample has 150,000 or so clones; around 90% occur once, and the top ten carry under 4%. This specimen consisted of peripheral blood, obtained 28 days after the second AZD1222 dose. The receptor set was obtained from an adult who received the AZD1222 COVID-19 vaccine. The CDR3 runs from the conserved cysteine through the conserved F or W. Fields, in order: clone size, J gene, V gene, CDR3 protein. The size of a clone is reported for some rows only, either as once, few or many, or as a class for expanded clones.

>once|TRBJ1-5|TRBV5-6
CASSLGFQPQHF
>-|TRBJ2-3|TRBV5-4
CASSLRGGTDTQYF
>-|TRBJ1-2|TRBV6-5
CAITPDRVHGYTF
>-|TRBJ2-1|TRBV6-6
CASSYRLADYNEQFF
>-|TRBJ1-2|TRBV9
CASYTGTGPYGYTF
>-|TRBJ2-1|TRBV30
CAWLAGSSYNEQFF
>-|TRBJ1-3|TRBV5-1
CASSLDWSSNTIYF
>-|TRBJ2-1|TRBV9
CASSVRSYNEQFF
>-|TRBJ1-2|TRBV7-6
CASSPVADPGYGYTF
>-|TRBJ2-3|TRBV9
CASSVSGADTQYF
>-|TRBJ2-7|TRBV19
CATTDATYEQYF
>-|TRBJ2-7|TRBV5-4
CASSWLGRPPSSRQYF
>-|TRBJ1-2|TRBV1
CTSSQGTGDYYGYTF
>-|TRBJ2-7|TRBV25-1
CASSEIGEQYF
>-|TRBJ2-1|TRBV5-5
CASSPPANEQFF
>-|TRBJ2-7|TRBV9
CASSVRDRAYEQYF
>-|TRBJ2-2|TRBV14
CASSQVTSAGELFF
>-|TRBJ2-3|TRBV20-1
CSARILAGWYF
>-|TRBJ1-6|TRBV6-1
CASSDRGNSPLHF
>-|TRBJ1-3|TRBV7-9
CASSQLTGKYYGNTIYF
>-|TRBJ2-2|TRBV4-2
CASSQEGTANTGELFF
>-|TRBJ2-7|TRBV6-4
CASSAGTGAYEQYF
>-|TRBJ2-3|TRBV5-1
CASSLKLGKRITDTQYF
>-|TRBJ2-7|TRBV14
CASSHLTGRDYEQYF
>-|TRBJ1-1|TRBV5-6
CASSLDRGLFDTEAFF
>-|TRBJ1-3|TRBV7-2
CASWRPATSGNTIYF
>-|TRBJ2-2|TRBV5-1
CASSLRTGVTGELFF
>-|TRBJ1-4|TRBV18
CASSPVSRSGAEKLFF
>-|TRBJ1-2|TRBV14
CASSRTGQINYGYTF
>-|TRBJ1-5|TRBV5-5
CASSLVTGGHQPQHF
>-|TRBJ1-1|TRBV30
CACTTGVTEAFF
>-|TRBJ2-7|TRBV30
CAWSGAGYSSYEQYF
>-|TRBJ1-1|TRBV30
CAWSTGGRTEAFF
>-|TRBJ2-1|TRBV5-1
CASNPGQGTYNEQFF
>few|TRBJ2-1|TRBV11-3
CASSSPDRGLNNEQFF
>once|TRBJ1-6|TRBV27
CATGPYNSPLHF
>-|TRBJ2-2|TRBV7-3
CASSYLRGPYTGELFF
>-|TRBJ1-2|TRBV6-5
CASSYLTGGNYGYTF
>-|TRBJ2-1|TRBV7-7
CASSFGQNNEQFF
>-|TRBJ1-3|TRBV9
CASNPGQLGNTIYF
>-|TRBJ2-7|TRBV19
CASSRTSGPYEQYF